A selection of T cell receptor beta chains follows, all from one sample in a study of technical replicates of blood from a few donors. The table came from immunoSEQ multiplex PCR; TCRdb's copy has only in-frame clones and leaves some out. This table holds 55,000 to 65,000 clones, about 86% found once. Sequencing was done on a sample of PBMCs. These receptor sequences come from a human donor in good health. Some clones in this sample may be carry-over from other donors' samples. CDR3s include the opening cysteine and the closing phenylalanine or tryptophan. The order of the fields is V gene, D gene, J gene, clone size, CDR3 length, CDR3 DNA, CDR3 protein. D genes are given only for firm matches. The size entry is marked missing in some rows and otherwise reads once, few, many or a size class.

>TRBV6-6|-|TRBJ2-7|-|13
TGTGCCAGCAGTTACGCAGGGCTGGGAGAGCAGTACTTC
CASSYAGLGEQYF
>TRBV5-1|-|TRBJ1-1|few|16
TGCGCCAGCAGCTTGGGTAGGGGTAGAGGGAACACTGAAGCTTTCTTT
CASSLGRGRGNTEAFF
>TRBV11-2|TRBD1|TRBJ1-5|-|16
TGTGCCAGCAGCGGGGACAGGGACGAAAGCAATCAGCCCCAGCATTTT
CASSGDRDESNQPQHF
>TRBV9|TRBD1|TRBJ1-1|-|11
TGTGCCAGCAGTAGGACAGGTGAAGCTTTCTTT
CASSRTGEAFF
>TRBV6-5|TRBD1|TRBJ2-2|-|16
TGTGCCAGCAGTTCTTTAGGACAGGGTTACACCGGGGAGCTGTTTTTT
CASSSLGQGYTGELFF
>TRBV7-2|TRBD1|TRBJ1-1|-|14
TGTGCCAGCAGCTTACAGCCTCAGGGGGCGTTTGCTTTCTTT
CASSLQPQGAFAFF
>TRBV5-6|TRBD2|TRBJ2-1|-|13
TGTGCCAGCAGCTTCGGCGGGAGGAATGAGCAGTTCTTC
CASSFGGRNEQFF
>TRBV10-3|-|TRBJ2-7|-|12
TGTGCCATCAGCCAACAGGGAAACGAGCAGTACTTC
CAISQQGNEQYF
>TRBV7-6|-|TRBJ1-3|-|15
TGTGCCAGCAGCTTAGGGGAGGCCAGGGGAAACACCATATATTTT
CASSLGEARGNTIYF
>TRBV4-3|-|TRBJ1-5|-|15
TGCGCCAGCAGCCAAGTTTCCGGGGGAAATCAGCCCCAGCATTTT
CASSQVSGGNQPQHF
>TRBV7-8|TRBD2|TRBJ2-7|-|14
TGTGCCAGCAGCTCCCGGGACTACTCCTACGAGCAGTACTTC
CASSSRDYSYEQYF
>TRBV4-2|-|TRBJ2-1|-|16
TGTGCCAGCAGCCAAGCTACGGCCCCCGACAGAAGTGAGCAGTTCTTC
CASSQATAPDRSEQFF
>TRBV19|TRBD1|TRBJ1-1|-|11
TGTGCCAGTAGCCCGGGGCAGGGGGGATTCTTT
CASSPGQGGFF
>TRBV7-9|-|TRBJ2-1|-|18
TGTGCCAGCAGCTTAGCGCGTTCGGTTTTCCGGACTGACAATGAGCAGTTCTTC
CASSLARSVFRTDNEQFF
>TRBV7-2|TRBD2|TRBJ2-1|-|13
TGTGCTTTCGGGACTAGCGGGGGTGGTGAGCAGTTCTTC
CAFGTSGGGEQFF
>TRBV11-2|-|TRBJ2-1|-|11
TGTGCCAGCAGCGAGGGTAATGAGCAGTTCTTC
CASSEGNEQFF
>TRBV5-1|-|TRBJ2-7|-|13
TGCGCCAGCAGCTTGGACAGGGACTACGAGCAGTACTTC
CASSLDRDYEQYF
>TRBV11-2|-|TRBJ2-3|once|19
TGTGCCAGCAGCTTAGGAACCACTGGGAGGGGGGGGCCCACAGATACGCAGTATTTT
CASSLGTTGRGGPTDTQYF
>TRBV30|TRBD1|TRBJ1-5|-|14
TGTGCCTGGAGTGCCTCGACAGGGGGACAGCCCCAGCATTTT
CAWSASTGGQPQHF
>TRBV5-1|TRBD1|TRBJ2-7|-|14
TGCGCCAGCAGCCCGGACAGGGGTGTCCGCGAGCAGTACTTC
CASSPDRGVREQYF
>TRBV11-2|-|TRBJ2-5|-|12
TGTGCCAGCAGCTTAGATCAGGAGACCCAGTACTTC
CASSLDQETQYF
>TRBV5-1|TRBD1|TRBJ2-7|-|14
TGCGCCAGCAGCTCGGGACAGACCCCGTCGGAGCAGTACTTC
CASSSGQTPSEQYF